A selection of T cell receptor beta chains follows, all from one sample in a study of PD-1 blockade in classical Hodgkin lymphoma. The table came from immunoSEQ multiplex PCR; TCRdb's copy has only in-frame clones and leaves some out. The profile shows approximately 100,000 clones, roughly 92% of them singletons. This specimen consisted of peripheral blood mononuclear cells (PBMCs), obtained at baseline. Every receptor here comes from a human donor with classical Hodgkin lymphoma. The CDR3 runs from the conserved cysteine through the conserved F or W. D genes are given only for firm matches. Rows give clone size only sometimes, using once, few, many, or a class for an expanded clone.

d_gene	abundance	v_gene	j_gene	CDR3nt	CDR3aa
NA	once	TRBV28	TRBJ2-7	TGTGCCAGCAGTTCATACATCTGGCAGGGTAACGAGCAGTACTTC	CASSSYIWQGNEQYF
TRBD2	NA	TRBV5-8	TRBJ2-5	TGTGCCAGCAGCTGGGGACTAGGGGCAGAGACCCAGTACTTC	CASSWGLGAETQYF
NA	NA	TRBV5-1	TRBJ2-3	TGCGCCAGCAGTTTTAATACAGGGCCGGGGACAGATACGCAGTATTTT	CASSFNTGPGTDTQYF
NA	NA	TRBV5-4	TRBJ2-7	TGTGCCAGCAGCTACAATGGCCCCCTAGAAACCCACGAGCAGTACTTC	CASSYNGPLETHEQYF
NA	once	TRBV15	TRBJ2-1	TGTGCCACCAGCAGAGAAGCGGTGACCTACAATGAGCAGTTCTTC	CATSREAVTYNEQFF
TRBD2	NA	TRBV7-9	TRBJ2-1	TGTGCCAGCAGCTTAGTTGGAGCTAGCGGGAGGGCCTCCTACAATGAGCAGTTCTTC	CASSLVGASGRASYNEQFF
TRBD1	NA	TRBV7-2	TRBJ1-4	TGTGCCAGCAGCACTATTACAGGGGGCAAGGATGAAAAACTGTTTTTT	CASSTITGGKDEKLFF
TRBD2	once	TRBV5-1	TRBJ2-1	TGCGCCAGCAGCTCGATAGCGGGAGTGGGGACCTCCAATGAGCAGTTCTTC	CASSSIAGVGTSNEQFF
NA	once	TRBV6-6	TRBJ1-3	TGTGCCAGCAGTTACTTGGGGGTGGACGGAAACACCATATATTTT	CASSYLGVDGNTIYF
TRBD1	NA	TRBV7-9	TRBJ2-7	TGTGCCAGCAGCGACACGGGACAGGGTTACGAGCAGTACTTC	CASSDTGQGYEQYF
NA	NA	TRBV30	TRBJ1-6	TGTGCCTGGAGTTCGGCCCGATGGGATTCACCCCTCCACTTT	CAWSSARWDSPLHF
TRBD2	NA	TRBV4-2	TRBJ2-1	TGTGCCAGCAGCCAGACGACTAGCGGGAGGCCTTACAATGAGCAGTTCTTC	CASSQTTSGRPYNEQFF
NA	NA	TRBV11-3	TRBJ2-1	TGTGCCAGCAGTAGCCACGGTTACAATGAGCAGTTCTTC	CASSSHGYNEQFF
TRBD1	NA	TRBV5-1	TRBJ1-1	TGCGCCAGCAGCTCCGGACAGGGTGGGGGTTATATTCGGAGGACTGAAGCTTTCTTT	CASSSGQGGGYIRRTEAFF
NA	NA	TRBV7-8	TRBJ2-5	TGTGCCAGGCCCAGAGCGCTGGCACTACAAGAGACCCAGTACTTC	CARPRALALQETQYF
NA	NA	TRBV28	TRBJ2-3	TGTGCCAGCACTGCGGGCAGCGCTAAACTCACAGATACGCAGTATTTT	CASTAGSAKLTDTQYF
NA	once	TRBV11-2	TRBJ2-7	TGTGCCAGCAGCTCCCCAAATCAGCAGTACTACGAGCAGTACTTC	CASSSPNQQYYEQYF
TRBD2	NA	TRBV12-5	TRBJ2-3	TGTGCTAGTGGTCGGATCACGGGAGGGAGTACAGATACGCAGTATTTT	CASGRITGGSTDTQYF
TRBD1	NA	TRBV29-1	TRBJ1-2	TGCAGCGTGCAAGGAAGGGGACAGGGGATCTATGGCTACACCTTC	CSVQGRGQGIYGYTF
TRBD2	NA	TRBV7-7	TRBJ2-5	TGTGCCAGCAGCCAATACTCTGGACTAGCGGGAGCGGGGGAGACCCAGTACTTC	CASSQYSGLAGAGETQYF
NA	NA	TRBV11-2	TRBJ1-2	TGTGCCAGCAGCTTCTCCGCTACGTCTAACTATGGCTACACCTTC	CASSFSATSNYGYTF
NA	NA	TRBV30	TRBJ1-5	TGTGCCTGGAGTCGGGACGGGTTCAATCAGCCCCAGCATTTT	CAWSRDGFNQPQHF
NA	NA	TRBV4-1	TRBJ2-2	TGCGCCAGCAGCCAAGGACAGGTTACGAACACCGGGGAGCTGTTTTTT	CASSQGQVTNTGELFF
NA	once	TRBV6-4	TRBJ2-3	TGTGCCAGCAGCGCCGGAATCGGGCAGGGGGGGACAGATACGCAGTATTTT	CASSAGIGQGGTDTQYF
NA	NA	TRBV7-9	TRBJ2-1	TGTGCCAGCAGCAGAGGGGGGGATCTGCAGCAGTTCTTC	CASSRGGDLQQFF
NA	NA	TRBV28	TRBJ1-5	TGTGCCAGCGCCAGGGGAATCAATCAGCCCCAGCATTTT	CASARGINQPQHF
NA	NA	TRBV11-1	TRBJ2-7	TGTGCCAGCAGGGACAGAGAGCAGTACTTC	CASRDREQYF
TRBD1	NA	TRBV5-1	TRBJ1-1	TGCGCCAGCAGCTCTAGGACAGGGGGCTATGAAGGCTCTGAAGCTTTCTTT	CASSSRTGGYEGSEAFF
NA	few	TRBV6-5	TRBJ2-7	TGTGCCAGCAGTTACTCGGAATCCCGCGAGCAGTACTTC	CASSYSESREQYF
TRBD2	NA	TRBV10-2	TRBJ2-1	TGCGCCAGCAGTGAGATAAGCGGGAGCTCCTACAATGAGCAGTTCTTC	CASSEISGSSYNEQFF
TRBD2	NA	TRBV28	TRBJ2-1	TGTGCCAGCAGGCCCCTAGCGGGAGTGGGGTTCTCCTACAATGAGCAGTTCTTC	CASRPLAGVGFSYNEQFF
NA	NA	TRBV27	TRBJ1-2	TGTGCCAGCAGTAGGGATATCAGGGGTGGCTACACCTTC	CASSRDIRGGYTF
TRBD2	NA	TRBV28	TRBJ2-3	TGTGCCAGCAGGCAACTAGCGGGAGTTAAAGATACGCAGTATTTT	CASRQLAGVKDTQYF
TRBD2	NA	TRBV7-9	TRBJ2-2	TGTGCCAGCAGCTTAAGTCCCAGCGGGAGCGGGGAGCTGTTTTTT	CASSLSPSGSGELFF
NA	once	TRBV7-2	TRBJ2-7	TGTGCCAGCGGTCTAACCTCCTACGAGCAGTACTTC	CASGLTSYEQYF
TRBD2	once	TRBV10-3	TRBJ2-1	TGTGCCATCAGGCGGGGGTCGACGGGCGATGAGCAGTTCTTC	CAIRRGSTGDEQFF